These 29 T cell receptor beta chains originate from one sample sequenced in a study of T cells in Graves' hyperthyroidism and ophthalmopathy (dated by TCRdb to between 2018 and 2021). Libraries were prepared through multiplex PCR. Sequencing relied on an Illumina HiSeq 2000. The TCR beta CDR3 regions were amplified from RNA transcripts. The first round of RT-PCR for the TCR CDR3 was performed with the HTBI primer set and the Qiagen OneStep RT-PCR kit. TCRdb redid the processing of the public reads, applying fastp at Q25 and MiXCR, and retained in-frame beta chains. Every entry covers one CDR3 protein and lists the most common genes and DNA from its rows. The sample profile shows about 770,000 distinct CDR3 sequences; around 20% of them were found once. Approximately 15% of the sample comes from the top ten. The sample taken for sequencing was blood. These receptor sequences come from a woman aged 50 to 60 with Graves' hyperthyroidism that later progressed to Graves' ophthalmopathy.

DNA of the CDR3: TGTGCCAGCAGCGCAAGCGGACTAGCTGCATTTGAAGAGACCCAGTTCTTC. Its protein is CASSASGLAAFEETQFF. The chain combines TRBV7-3 with TRBJ2-5; TRBD2 aligns across 8 bases. The J call may be mistaken, given a closer DNA end match to TRBJ2-1. This CDR3 has 17 residues. Per the germline V gene, CDR1 is SGHTA and CDR2 is FQGTGA.

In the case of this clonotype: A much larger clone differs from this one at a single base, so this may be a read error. This chain's CDR3 is CASSPAGRGNTEAFF. DNA of the CDR3: TGTGCCAGCAGTCCAGCGGGGCGGGGGAACACTGAAGCTTTCTTT. The chain links TRBV6-1 to TRBJ1-1; tentative D call: TRBD1 (5 bases). Germline lookup yields CDR1 MNHNS and CDR2 SASEGT. The CDR3 totals 15 residues. The V gene lost 5 bases and the J gene lost 1 base, with 14 bases spanning the gap.

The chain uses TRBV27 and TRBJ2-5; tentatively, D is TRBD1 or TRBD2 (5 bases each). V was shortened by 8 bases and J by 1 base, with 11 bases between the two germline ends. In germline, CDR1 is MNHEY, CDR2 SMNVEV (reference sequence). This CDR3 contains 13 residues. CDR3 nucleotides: TGTGCCAGCGCTCTGGGGGTCCAAGAGACCCAGTACTTC. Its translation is CASALGVQETQYF.

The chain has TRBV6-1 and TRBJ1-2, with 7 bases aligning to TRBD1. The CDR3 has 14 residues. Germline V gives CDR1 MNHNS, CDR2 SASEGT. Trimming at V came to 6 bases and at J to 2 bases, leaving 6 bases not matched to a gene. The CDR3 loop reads CASRLLDRNYGYTF. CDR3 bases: TGTGCCAGCAGACTACTGGACAGGAACTATGGCTACACCTTC.

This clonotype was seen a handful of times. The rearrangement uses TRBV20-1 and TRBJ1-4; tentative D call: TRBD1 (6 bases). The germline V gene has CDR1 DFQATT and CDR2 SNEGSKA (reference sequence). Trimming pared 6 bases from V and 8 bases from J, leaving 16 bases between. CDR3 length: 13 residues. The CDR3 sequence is CSAPEGVREKLFF. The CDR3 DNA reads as TGCAGTGCCCCGGAGGGGGTCCGGGAAAAACTGTTTTTT.

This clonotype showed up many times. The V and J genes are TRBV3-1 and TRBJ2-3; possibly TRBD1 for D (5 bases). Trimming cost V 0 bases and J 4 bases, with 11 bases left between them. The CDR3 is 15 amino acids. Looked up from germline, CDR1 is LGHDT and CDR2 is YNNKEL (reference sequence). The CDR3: CASSQENQGPDTQYF. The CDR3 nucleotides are TGTGCCAGCAGCCAAGAAAATCAGGGCCCAGATACGCAGTATTTT.

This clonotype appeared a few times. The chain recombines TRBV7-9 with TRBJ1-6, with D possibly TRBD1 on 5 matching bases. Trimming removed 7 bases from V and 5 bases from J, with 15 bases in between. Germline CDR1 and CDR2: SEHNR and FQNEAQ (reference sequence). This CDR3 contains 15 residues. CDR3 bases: TGTGCCAGCAACCCGGGGGGGAGAAATAATTCACCCCTCCACTTT. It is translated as CASNPGGRNNSPLHF.

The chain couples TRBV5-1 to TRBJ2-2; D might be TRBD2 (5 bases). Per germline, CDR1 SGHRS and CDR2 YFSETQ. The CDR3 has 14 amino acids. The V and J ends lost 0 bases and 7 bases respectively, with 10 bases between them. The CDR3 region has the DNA TGCGCCAGCAGCTTGGATCTGAGCGGCGGGGAGCTGTTTTTT. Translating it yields CASSLDLSGGELFF. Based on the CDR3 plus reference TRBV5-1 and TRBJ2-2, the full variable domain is KAGVTQTPRYLIKTRGQQVTLSCSPISGHRSVSWYQQTPGQGLQFLFEYFSETQRNKGNFPGRFSGRQFSNSRSEMNVSTLELGDSALYLCASSLDLSGGELFFGEGSRLTVL.

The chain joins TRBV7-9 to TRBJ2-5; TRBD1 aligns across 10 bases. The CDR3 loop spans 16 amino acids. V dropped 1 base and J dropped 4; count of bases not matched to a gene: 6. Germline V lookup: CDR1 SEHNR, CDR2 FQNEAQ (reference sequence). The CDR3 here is CASSLEGQGRGETQYF. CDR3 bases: TGTGCCAGCAGCTTAGAGGGACAGGGGCGAGGAGAGACCCAGTACTTC.

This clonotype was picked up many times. The CDR3 protein is CASSQRERSEKLFF. The CDR3 DNA reads as TGTGCCAGCAGCCAAAGGGAGAGAAGTGAAAAACTGTTTTTT. The genes are TRBV3-1 and TRBJ1-4; D gene unclear. V lost 2 bases and J 7 bases, leaving 11 bases between the germline ends. Germline CDR1 is LGHDT and CDR2 is YNNKEL (reference sequence). The CDR3 has 14 residues.

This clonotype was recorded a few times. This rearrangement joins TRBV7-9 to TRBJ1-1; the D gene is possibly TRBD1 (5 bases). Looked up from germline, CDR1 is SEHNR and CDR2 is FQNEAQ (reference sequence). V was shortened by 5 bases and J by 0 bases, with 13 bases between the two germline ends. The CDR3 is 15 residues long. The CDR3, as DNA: TGTGCCAGCAGCCCCCTGACGGGACTGAACACTGAAGCTTTCTTT. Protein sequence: CASSPLTGLNTEAFF.

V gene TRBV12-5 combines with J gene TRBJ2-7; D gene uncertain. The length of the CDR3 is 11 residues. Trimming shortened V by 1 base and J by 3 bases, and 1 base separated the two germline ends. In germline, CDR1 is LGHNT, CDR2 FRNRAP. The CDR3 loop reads CASGLGYEQYF. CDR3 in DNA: TGTGCTAGTGGTTTGGGCTACGAGCAGTACTTC.

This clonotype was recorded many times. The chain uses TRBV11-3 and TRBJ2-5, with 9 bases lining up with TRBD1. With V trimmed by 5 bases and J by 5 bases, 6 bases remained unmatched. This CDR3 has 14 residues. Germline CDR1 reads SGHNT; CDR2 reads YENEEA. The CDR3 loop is CASSPQGAGETQYF. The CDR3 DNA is TGTGCCAGCAGCCCACAGGGGGCGGGGGAGACCCAGTACTTC. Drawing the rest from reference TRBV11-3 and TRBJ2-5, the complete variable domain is EAGVVQSPRYKIIEKKQPVAFWCNPISGHNTLYWYLQNLGQGPELLIRYENEEAVDDSQLPKDRFSAERLKGVDSTLKIQPAELGDSAVYLCASSPQGAGETQYFGPGTRLLVL.

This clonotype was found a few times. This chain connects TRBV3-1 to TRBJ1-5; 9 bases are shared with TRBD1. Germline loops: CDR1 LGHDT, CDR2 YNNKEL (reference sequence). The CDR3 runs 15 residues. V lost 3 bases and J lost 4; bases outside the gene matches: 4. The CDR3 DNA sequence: TGTGCCAGCAGCCACAGTGGACAGGGGAATCAGCCCCAGCATTTT. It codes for CASSHSGQGNQPQHF.

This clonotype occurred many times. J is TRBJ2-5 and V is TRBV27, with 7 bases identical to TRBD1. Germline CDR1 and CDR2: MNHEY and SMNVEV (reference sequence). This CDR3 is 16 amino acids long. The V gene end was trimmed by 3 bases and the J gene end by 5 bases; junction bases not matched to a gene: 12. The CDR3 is CASSFYATGQGETQYF. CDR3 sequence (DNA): TGTGCCAGCAGTTTTTACGCGACAGGGCAGGGGGAGACCCAGTACTTC.

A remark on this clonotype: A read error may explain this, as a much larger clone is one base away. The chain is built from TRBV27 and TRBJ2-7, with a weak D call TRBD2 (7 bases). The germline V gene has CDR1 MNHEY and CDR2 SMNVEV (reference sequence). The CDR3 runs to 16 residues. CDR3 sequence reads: CASSLSAGAASYGQYF. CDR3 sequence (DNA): TGTGCCAGCAGTTTAAGTGCGGGGGCCGCCTCCTACGGGCAGTACTTC.

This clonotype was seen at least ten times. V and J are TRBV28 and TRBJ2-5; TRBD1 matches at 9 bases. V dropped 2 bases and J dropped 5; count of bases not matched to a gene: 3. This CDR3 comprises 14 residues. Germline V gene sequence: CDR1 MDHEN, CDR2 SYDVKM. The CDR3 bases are TGTGCCAGCAGTTTAGACAGGGGGATGGAGACCCAGTACTTC. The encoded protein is CASSLDRGMETQYF.

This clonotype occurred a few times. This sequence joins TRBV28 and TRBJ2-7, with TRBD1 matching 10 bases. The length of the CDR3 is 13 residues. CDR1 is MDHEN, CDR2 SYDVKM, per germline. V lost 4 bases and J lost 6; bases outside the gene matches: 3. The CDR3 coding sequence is TGTGCCAGCAGTTCGGGACAGGGGTCCGAGCAGTACTTC. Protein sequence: CASSSGQGSEQYF. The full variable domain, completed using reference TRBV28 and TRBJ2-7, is DVKVTQSSRYLVKRTGEKVFLECVQDMDHENMFWYRQDPGLGLRLIYFSYDVKMKEKGDIPEGYSVSREKKERFSLILESASTNQTSMYLCASSSGQGSEQYFGPGTRLTVT.

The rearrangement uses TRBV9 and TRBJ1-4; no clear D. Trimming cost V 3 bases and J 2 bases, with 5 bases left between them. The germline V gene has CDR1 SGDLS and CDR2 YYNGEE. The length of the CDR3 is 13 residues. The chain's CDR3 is CASSGPTNEKLFF. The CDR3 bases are TGTGCCAGCAGCGGTCCCACTAATGAAAAACTGTTTTTT. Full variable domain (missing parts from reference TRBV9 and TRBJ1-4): DSGVTQTPKHLITATGQRVTLRCSPRSGDLSVYWYQQSLDQGLQFLIQYYNGEERAKGNILERFSAQQFPDLHSELNLSSLELGDSALYFCASSGPTNEKLFFGSGTQLSVL.

The CDR3 sequence is CASSSDRPSTDTQYF. CDR3 bases: TGTGCCAGCAGCTCGGACAGACCTAGCACAGATACGCAGTATTTT. The rearrangement joins TRBV5-5 to TRBJ2-3, with TRBD1 as a possible D gene (6 bases). The length of the CDR3 is 15 residues. V was trimmed by 3 bases and J by 0 bases, leaving 11 bases between them. The V gene's germline CDR1 is SGHKS and CDR2 YYEKEE (reference sequence).

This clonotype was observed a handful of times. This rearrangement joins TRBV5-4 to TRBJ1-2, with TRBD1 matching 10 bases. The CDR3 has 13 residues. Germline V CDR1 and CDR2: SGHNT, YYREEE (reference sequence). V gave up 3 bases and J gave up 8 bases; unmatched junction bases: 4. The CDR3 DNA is TGTGCCAGCAGCTACCGGGACAGGGGAGGCTACACCTTC. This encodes CASSYRDRGGYTF.

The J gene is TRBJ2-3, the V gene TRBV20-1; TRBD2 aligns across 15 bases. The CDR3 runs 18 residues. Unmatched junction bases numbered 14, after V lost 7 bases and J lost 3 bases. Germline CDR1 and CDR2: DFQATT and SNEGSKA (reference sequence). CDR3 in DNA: TGCAGTGTCACGAAGCGCGGACTAGCGGGGGGGACGACAGATACGCAGTATTTT. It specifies CSVTKRGLAGGTTDTQYF.

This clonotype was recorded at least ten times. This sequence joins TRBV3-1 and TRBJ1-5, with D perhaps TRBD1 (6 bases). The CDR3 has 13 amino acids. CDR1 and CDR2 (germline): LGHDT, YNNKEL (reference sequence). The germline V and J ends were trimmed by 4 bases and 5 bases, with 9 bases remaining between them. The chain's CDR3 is CASSRGADQPQHF. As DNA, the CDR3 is TGTGCCAGCAGCCGGGGGGCAGATCAGCCCCAGCATTTT.

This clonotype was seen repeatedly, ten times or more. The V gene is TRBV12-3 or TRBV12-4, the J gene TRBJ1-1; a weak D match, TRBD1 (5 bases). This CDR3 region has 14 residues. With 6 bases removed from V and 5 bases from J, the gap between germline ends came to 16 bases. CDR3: CASSLVGQGTEAFF. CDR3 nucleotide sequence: TGTGCCAGCAGCTTGGTGGGGCAGGGAACTGAAGCTTTCTTT.

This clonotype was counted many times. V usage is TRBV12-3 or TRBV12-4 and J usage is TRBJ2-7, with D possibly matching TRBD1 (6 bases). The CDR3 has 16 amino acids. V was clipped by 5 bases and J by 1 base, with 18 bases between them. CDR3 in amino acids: CASSAEQGAASYEQYF. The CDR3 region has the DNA TGTGCCAGCAGTGCTGAACAGGGAGCAGCATCCTACGAGCAGTACTTC.

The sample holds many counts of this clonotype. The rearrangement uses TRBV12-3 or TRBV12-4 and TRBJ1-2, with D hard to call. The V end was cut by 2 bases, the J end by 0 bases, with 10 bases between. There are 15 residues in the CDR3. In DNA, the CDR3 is TGTGCCAGCAGTTTAAAGACGATAGCTAACTATGGCTACACCTTC. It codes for CASSLKTIANYGYTF.

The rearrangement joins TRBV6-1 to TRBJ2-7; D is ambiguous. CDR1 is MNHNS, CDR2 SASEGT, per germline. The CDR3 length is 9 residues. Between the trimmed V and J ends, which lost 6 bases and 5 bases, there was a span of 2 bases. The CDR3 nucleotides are TGTGCCAGCAGCCACGAGCAGTACTTC. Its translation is CASSHEQYF.

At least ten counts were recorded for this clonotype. CDR3 in amino acids: CASSPTSGTGELFF. The CDR3 region has the DNA TGTGCCAGCTCACCGACTAGCGGCACCGGGGAGCTGTTTTTT. The chain recombines TRBV18 with TRBJ2-2, with TRBD2 matching 9 bases. CDR3 length: 14 amino acids. The germline gives CDR1 KGHSH, CDR2 LQKENI. Losses at the gene ends were 3 bases for V and 4 bases for J; bases not matched to a gene: 0.

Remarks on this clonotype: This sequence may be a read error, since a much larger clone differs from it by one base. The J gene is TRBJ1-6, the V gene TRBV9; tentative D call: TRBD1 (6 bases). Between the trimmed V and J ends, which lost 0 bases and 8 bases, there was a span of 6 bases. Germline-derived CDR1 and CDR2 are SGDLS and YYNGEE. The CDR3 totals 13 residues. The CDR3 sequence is CASSVGTDSPLHF. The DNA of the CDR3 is TGTGCCAGCAGCGTAGGGACAGATTCACCCCTCCACTTT.